Listed here are 4 T cell receptor beta chains from one sample, sequenced in a study of blood T cells in healthy people across ages. The authors ran a second PCR of 7 to 11 cycles using a sample-barcoded 5' primer and a J-beta primer mix. Each CDR3 protein gets one entry after TCRdb re-called the 5' RACE reads with MiXCR. The repertoire has about 780,000 distinct CDR3 sequences, 46% of them found once; the top ten carry roughly 18%. The specimen sequenced was blood. These receptors were obtained from a man older than 75 in good health.

Only a few counts were recorded for this clonotype. The genes are TRBV20-1 and TRBJ2-7, with 12 bases aligning to TRBD2. The CDR3 runs to 18 residues. Losses at the gene ends were 1 base for V and 3 bases for J; bases not matched to a gene: 13. Germline V gene data show CDR1 as DFQATT and CDR2 as SNEGSKA (reference sequence). The CDR3 coding sequence is TGCAGTGCTAGAGTTCCGGACCCGGGACTAGCGGGCATCTACGAGCAGTACTTC. This sequence encodes CSARVPDPGLAGIYEQYF.

This clonotype was seen at least ten times. This chain links TRBV6-2 or TRBV6-3 with TRBJ2-7; 11 bases match TRBD2. Germline V CDR1 and CDR2: MNHEY, SVGEGT. With 5 bases clipped from V and 2 bases from J, the junction kept 8 bases outside the gene matches. This CDR3 is built from 16 residues. CDR3 in DNA: TGTGCCAGCAGTGGGACGGGACTAGCGGAGACCTACGAGCAGTACTTC. This encodes CASSGTGLAETYEQYF.

In regard to this clonotype: This may arise from a read error, as a much more abundant clone is one base away. This chain connects TRBV28 to TRBJ2-7, with TRBD1 identical over 7 bases. The CDR3 covers 15 residues. In germline, CDR1 is MDHEN, CDR2 SYDVKM. The V segment lost 2 bases and the J segment 5 bases; nucleotides outside the gene matches: 9. CDR3 nucleotide sequence: TGTGCCAGCAGTTTAGGAGGACAGGCAACCCACGAGCAGTACTTC. Protein product: CASSLGGQATHEQYF.

A word on this clonotype: This sequence may be a read error, since a much larger clone differs from it by one base. V and J are TRBV27 and TRBJ2-1; 8 nucleotides agree with TRBD2. The CDR3 is 15 residues long. The J segment lost 7 bases and the V segment lost 3 bases, leaving 8 bases of the junction unmatched. Germline V gene data show CDR1 as MNHEY and CDR2 as SMNVEV (reference sequence). The DNA for the CDR3 is TGTGCCAGCAGTTTTATACGGGAGGGAGGGAATGAGCAGTTCTTC. Translation gives CASSFIREGGNEQFF.